Listed below are T cell receptor beta chains from one sample, sequenced in a study of healthy donors' naive CD4 and CD8 T cells. TCRdb analysed the reads with MiXCR anew, one entry per CDR3 protein. The sample holds roughly 200,000 distinct CDR3 sequences, about 70% seen once. Material for sequencing was naive CD4+ and CD8+ T cells sorted from blood, pooled from several donors. All receptors derive from a pool of human donors in good health; the sample pools cells from several healthy donors. CDR3s include the opening cysteine and the closing phenylalanine or tryptophan. D genes are given only for firm matches. Rows give clone size only sometimes, using once, few, many, or a class for an expanded clone.

TRBV10-3	.	TRBJ1-2	.	TGTGCCATCAGTGAGGAAGGGAACTATGGCTACACCTTC	CAISEEGNYGYTF
TRBV19	.	TRBJ1-4	.	TGTGCCAGTAGTGCCGCCCCGGTGGATGAAAAACTGTTTTTT	CASSAAPVDEKLFF
TRBV11-3	TRBD2	TRBJ2-3	few	TGTGCCAGCAGCTCGAGACTAGCGGGAGGGCGGGGAGATACGCAGTATTTT	CASSSRLAGGRGDTQYF
TRBV19	.	TRBJ2-1	.	TGTGCCAGTAGTATGGATCCCGGGACTGGGCAGTTCTTC	CASSMDPGTGQFF
TRBV29-1	TRBD1	TRBJ2-7	.	TGCAGCGTTGCTTTGGACAGGGGCTACGAGCAGTACTTC	CSVALDRGYEQYF
TRBV6-1	TRBD1	TRBJ1-5	.	TGTGCCAGCAGTGAACTAGGACAGGGGGCGATCGACCAGCCCCAGCATTTT	CASSELGQGAIDQPQHF
TRBV20-1	.	TRBJ2-1	once	TGCAGTGCTAGATCCCTAGGACTACCCCCCTACAATGAGCAGTTCTTC	CSARSLGLPPYNEQFF
TRBV21-1	.	TRBJ2-5	.	TGTGCCAGCAGCAAGGTGGAGGCGGGACTAGCCCAAGAGACCCAGTACTTC	CASSKVEAGLAQETQYF
TRBV29-1	.	TRBJ1-2	.	TGCAGCGCAGCCGGGACTCTAAATGAGGCCACCTTC	CSAAGTLNEATF
TRBV29-1	.	TRBJ2-1	few	TGCAGCGTTGAACAGGGATACGAGCAGTTCTTC	CSVEQGYEQFF